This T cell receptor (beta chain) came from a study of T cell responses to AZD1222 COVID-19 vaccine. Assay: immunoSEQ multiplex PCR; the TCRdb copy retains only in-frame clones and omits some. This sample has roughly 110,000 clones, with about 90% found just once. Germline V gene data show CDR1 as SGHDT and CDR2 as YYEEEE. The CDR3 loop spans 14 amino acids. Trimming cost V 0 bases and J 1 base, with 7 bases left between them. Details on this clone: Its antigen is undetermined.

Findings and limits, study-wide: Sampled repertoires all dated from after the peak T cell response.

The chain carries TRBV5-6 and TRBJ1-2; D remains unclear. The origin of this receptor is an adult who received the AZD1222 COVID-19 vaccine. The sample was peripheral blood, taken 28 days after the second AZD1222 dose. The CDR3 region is CASSLAGFNYGYTF. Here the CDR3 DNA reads TGTGCCAGCAGCTTGGCCGGCTTTAACTATGGCTACACCTTC.